The clone carrying this T cell receptor beta chain was counted only a few times. As yet, its antigen is unknown. CDR1 is SGHRS and CDR2 is YFSETQ in the germline V gene. CDR3 length equals 13 residues. Trimming took off 0 bases at V and 4 bases at J, with 5 bases between the two ends. Sorting of CD4+ and CD8+ T cells was performed on PBMCs. Sequencing templates came from extracted RNA that was reverse transcribed into cDNA. Here immunoSEQ multiplex PCR was the method, and the copy in TCRdb shows in-frame clones only, minus some. Among 100,000 to 150,000 clones listed, about 57% were seen once. The data were obtained in a study of CD8+ T cells in alopecia areata. Study as a whole: In an open-label trial, patients got 5 to 10 mg tofacitinib twice daily. Tofacitinib administration persisted for 6 to 18 months, succeeded by 6 months off drug. Regarding the study as a whole: Compared with mice, patients displayed less clear TCR sharing, possibly for HLA-related reasons.

J is TRBJ1-3 and V is TRBV5-1; D ambiguous. The TCR originated in a human donor with alopecia areata. The sequenced sample was CD4+ T cells sorted from blood, obtained at week 0. The CDR3 nucleotides are TGCGCCAGCAGCTTGGACAAAGGAAACACCATATATTTT. Translated: CASSLDKGNTIYF. Full variable domain (remainder filled in from reference TRBV5-1 and TRBJ1-3): KAGVTQTPRYLIKTRGQQVTLSCSPISGHRSVSWYQQTPGQGLQFLFEYFSETQRNKGNFPGRFSGRQFSNSRSEMNVSTLELGDSALYLCASSLDKGNTIYFGEGSWLTVV.